This T cell receptor beta chain derives from a study of blood T cell repertoires in COVID-19. Looking at the study overall: The United States, Italy and Spain were the sources of the acute and convalescent COVID-19 samples. PBMCs, B-cell-depleted T cells, or T cells were the source of the cDNA or gDNA that made up the material.

Source study methods: Nucleated cell counts were estimated from reference gene primer amplification. TCRdb keeps only in-frame clones here, not all; method: immunoSEQ multiplex PCR. V and J calls and clone size are those listed in that table; D and trimming were worked out from the DNA. This sample has about 380,000 clones, with over 65% found just once. This clone was detected only a few times. V lost 7 bases, J lost 1 base, and 5 bases stayed unmatched. Germline assignment: CDR1 SNHLY and CDR2 FYNNEI. The CDR3 extends over 15 amino acids. Input material: peripheral blood. The V call is TRBV2, the J call TRBJ1-5; TRBD1 agrees at 9 bases. This receptor was identified in a human donor with acute or convalescent COVID-19. The donor label of this sample is uncertain. Written as DNA, the CDR3 is TGTGCCAGCAAATCGGACAGGGGCAGCAATCAGCCCCAGCATTTT. The encoded protein is CASKSDRGSNQPQHF.